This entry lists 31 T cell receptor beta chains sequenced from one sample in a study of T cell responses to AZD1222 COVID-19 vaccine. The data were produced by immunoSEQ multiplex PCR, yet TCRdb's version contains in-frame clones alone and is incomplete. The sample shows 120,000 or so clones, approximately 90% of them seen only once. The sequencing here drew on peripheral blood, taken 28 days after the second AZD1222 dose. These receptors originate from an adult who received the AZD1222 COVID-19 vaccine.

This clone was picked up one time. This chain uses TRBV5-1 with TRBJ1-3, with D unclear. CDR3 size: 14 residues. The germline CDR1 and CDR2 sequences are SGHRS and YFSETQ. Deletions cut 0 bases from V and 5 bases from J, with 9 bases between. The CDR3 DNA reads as TGCGCCAGCAGCTTGGGAGGGCTCCGAAACACCATATATTTT. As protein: CASSLGGLRNTIYF. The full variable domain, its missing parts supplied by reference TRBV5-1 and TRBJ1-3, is KAGVTQTPRYLIKTRGQQVTLSCSPISGHRSVSWYQQTPGQGLQFLFEYFSETQRNKGNFPGRFSGRQFSNSRSEMNVSTLELGDSALYLCASSLGGLRNTIYFGEGSWLTVV.

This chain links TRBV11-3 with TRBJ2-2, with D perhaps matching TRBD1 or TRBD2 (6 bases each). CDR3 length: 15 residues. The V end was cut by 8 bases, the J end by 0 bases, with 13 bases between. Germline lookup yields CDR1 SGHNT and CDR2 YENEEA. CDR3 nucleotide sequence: TGTGCCAGCGCGACTAGGACAGCGAACACCGGGGAGCTGTTTTTT. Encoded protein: CASATRTANTGELFF.

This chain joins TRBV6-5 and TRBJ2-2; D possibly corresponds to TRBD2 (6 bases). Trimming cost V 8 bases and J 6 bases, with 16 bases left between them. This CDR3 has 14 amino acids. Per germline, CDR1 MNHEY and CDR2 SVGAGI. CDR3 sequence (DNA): TGTGCCAGCTTAGTGGAGGGAAGGGCCGGGGAGCTGTTTTTT. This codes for CASLVEGRAGELFF.

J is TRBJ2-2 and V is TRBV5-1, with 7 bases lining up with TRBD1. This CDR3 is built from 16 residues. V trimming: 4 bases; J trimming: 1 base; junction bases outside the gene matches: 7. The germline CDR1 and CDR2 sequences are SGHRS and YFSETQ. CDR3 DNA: TGCGCCAGCAGCCTACTGGCAGGGGGGAACACCGGGGAGCTGTTTTTT. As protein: CASSLLAGGNTGELFF.

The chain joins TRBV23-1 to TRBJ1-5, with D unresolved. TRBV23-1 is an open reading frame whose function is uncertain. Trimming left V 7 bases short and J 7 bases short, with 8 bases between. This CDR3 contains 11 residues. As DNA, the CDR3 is TGCGCCAGCAAGAGTCAGCAGCCCCAGCATTTT. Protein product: CASKSQQPQHF.

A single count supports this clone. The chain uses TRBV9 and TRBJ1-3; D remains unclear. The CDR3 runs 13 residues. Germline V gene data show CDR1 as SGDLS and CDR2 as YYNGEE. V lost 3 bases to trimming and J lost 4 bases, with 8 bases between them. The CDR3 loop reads CASSEGPGNTIYF. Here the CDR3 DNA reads TGTGCCAGCAGCGAGGGTCCGGGAAACACCATATATTTT.

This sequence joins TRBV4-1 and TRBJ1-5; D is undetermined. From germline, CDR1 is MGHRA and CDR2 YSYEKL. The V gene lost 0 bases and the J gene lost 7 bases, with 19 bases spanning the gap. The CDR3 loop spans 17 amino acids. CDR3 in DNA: TGCGCCAGCAGCCAAGATCCTGGGCGGCAGTCCCGACAGCCCCAGCATTTT. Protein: CASSQDPGRQSRQPQHF.

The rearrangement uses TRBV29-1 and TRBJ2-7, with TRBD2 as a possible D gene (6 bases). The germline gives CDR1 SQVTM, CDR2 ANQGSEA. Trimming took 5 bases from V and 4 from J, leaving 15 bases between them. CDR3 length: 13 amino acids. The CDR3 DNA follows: TGCAGCGTTCGGGTGGAGGGGTGGTACGAGCAGTACTTC. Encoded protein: CSVRVEGWYEQYF.

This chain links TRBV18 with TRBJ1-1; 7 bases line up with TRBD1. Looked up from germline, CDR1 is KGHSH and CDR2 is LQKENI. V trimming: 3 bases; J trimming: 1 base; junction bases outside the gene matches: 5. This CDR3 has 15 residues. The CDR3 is CASSPPGQPNTEAFF. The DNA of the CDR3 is TGTGCCAGCTCACCGCCGGGACAGCCGAACACTGAAGCTTTCTTT.

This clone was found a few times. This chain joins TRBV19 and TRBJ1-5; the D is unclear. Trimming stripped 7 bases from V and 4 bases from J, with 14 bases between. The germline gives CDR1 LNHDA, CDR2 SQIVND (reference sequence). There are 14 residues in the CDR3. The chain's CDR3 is CASTWAGLNQPQHF. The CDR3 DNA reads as TGTGCCAGTACCTGGGCGGGTTTGAATCAGCCCCAGCATTTT.

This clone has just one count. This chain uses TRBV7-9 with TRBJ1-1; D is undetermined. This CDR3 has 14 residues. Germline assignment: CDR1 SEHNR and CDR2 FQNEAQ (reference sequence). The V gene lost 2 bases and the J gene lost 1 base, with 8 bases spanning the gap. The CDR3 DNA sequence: TGTGCCAGCAGCTTACAACAAGGGAACACTGAAGCTTTCTTT. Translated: CASSLQQGNTEAFF.

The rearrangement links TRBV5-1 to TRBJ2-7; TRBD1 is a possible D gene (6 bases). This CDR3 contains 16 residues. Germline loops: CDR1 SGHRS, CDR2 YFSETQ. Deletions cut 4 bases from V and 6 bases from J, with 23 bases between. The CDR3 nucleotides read TGCGCCAGCAGCATGGGGACAAGTGGGACCTATGGCGAGCAGTACTTC. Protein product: CASSMGTSGTYGEQYF.

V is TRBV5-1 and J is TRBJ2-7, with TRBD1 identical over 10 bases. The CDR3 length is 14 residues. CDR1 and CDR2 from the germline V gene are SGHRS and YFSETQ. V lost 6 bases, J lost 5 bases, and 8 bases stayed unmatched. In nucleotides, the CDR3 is TGCGCCAGCAAGCCCGGGACAGGGGAACACGAGCAGTACTTC. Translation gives CASKPGTGEHEQYF.

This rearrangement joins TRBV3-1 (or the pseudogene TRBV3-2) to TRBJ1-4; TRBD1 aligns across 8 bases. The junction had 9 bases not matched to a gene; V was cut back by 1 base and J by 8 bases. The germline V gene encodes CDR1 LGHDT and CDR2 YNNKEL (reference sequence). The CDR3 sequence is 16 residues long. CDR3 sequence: CASSQGSLWTGEKLFF. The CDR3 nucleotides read TGTGCCAGCAGCCAAGGAAGTCTTTGGACAGGGGAAAAACTGTTTTTT.

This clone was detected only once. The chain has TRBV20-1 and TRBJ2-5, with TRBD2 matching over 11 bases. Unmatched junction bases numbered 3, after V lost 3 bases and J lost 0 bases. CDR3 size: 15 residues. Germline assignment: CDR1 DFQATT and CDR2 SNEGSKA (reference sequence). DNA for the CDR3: TGCAGTGCTAGTCCTAGCGGGGGGTACCAAGAGACCCAGTACTTC. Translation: CSASPSGGYQETQYF.

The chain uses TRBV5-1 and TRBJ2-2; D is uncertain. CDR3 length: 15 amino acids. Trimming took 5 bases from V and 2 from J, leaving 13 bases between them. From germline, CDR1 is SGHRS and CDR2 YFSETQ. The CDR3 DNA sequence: TGCGCCAGCAGAGAATCGGTCGGTAACACCGGGGAGCTGTTTTTT. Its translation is CASRESVGNTGELFF.

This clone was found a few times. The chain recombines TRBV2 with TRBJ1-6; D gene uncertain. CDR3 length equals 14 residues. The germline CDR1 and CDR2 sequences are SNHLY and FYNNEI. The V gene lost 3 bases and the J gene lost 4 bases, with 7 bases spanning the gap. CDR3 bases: TGTGCCAGCAGTGATGAACAGTATAATTCACCCCTCCACTTT. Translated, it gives CASSDEQYNSPLHF.

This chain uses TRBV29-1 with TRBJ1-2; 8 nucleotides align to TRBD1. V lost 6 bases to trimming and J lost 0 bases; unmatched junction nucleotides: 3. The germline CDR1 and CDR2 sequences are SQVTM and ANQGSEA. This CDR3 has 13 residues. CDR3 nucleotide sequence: TGCAGCGTAACAGGGGGTACTAACTATGGCTACACCTTC. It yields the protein CSVTGGTNYGYTF.

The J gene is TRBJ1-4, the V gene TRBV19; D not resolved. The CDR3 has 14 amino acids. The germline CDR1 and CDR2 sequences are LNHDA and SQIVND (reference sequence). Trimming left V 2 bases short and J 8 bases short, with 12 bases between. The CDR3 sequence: CASSIRGGGEKLFF. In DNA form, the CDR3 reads TGTGCCAGTAGTATACGGGGAGGCGGAGAAAAACTGTTTTTT.

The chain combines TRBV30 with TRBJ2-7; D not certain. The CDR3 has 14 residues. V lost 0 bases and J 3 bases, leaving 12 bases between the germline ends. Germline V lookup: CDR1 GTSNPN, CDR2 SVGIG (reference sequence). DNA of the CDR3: TGTGCCTGGAGTGTACCCCCTTCGGGCTACGAGCAGTACTTC. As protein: CAWSVPPSGYEQYF. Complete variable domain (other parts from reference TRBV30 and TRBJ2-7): SQTIHQWPATLVQPVGSPLSLECTVEGTSNPNLYWYRQAAGRGLQLLFYSVGIGQISSEVPQNLSASRPQDRQFILSSKKLLLSDSGFYLCAWSVPPSGYEQYFGPGTRLTVT.

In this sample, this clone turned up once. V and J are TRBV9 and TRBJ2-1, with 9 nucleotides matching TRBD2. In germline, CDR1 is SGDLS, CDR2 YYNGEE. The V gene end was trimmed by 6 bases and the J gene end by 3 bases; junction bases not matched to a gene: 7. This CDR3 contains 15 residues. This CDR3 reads CASTQSGGIYNEQFF. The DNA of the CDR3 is TGTGCCAGCACCCAGAGCGGGGGGATCTACAATGAGCAGTTCTTC.

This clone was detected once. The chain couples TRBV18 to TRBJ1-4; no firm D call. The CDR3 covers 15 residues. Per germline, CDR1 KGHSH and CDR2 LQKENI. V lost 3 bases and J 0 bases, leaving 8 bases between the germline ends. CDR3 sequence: CASSPRVATNEKLFF. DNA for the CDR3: TGTGCCAGCTCACCGAGAGTTGCAACTAATGAAAAACTGTTTTTT.

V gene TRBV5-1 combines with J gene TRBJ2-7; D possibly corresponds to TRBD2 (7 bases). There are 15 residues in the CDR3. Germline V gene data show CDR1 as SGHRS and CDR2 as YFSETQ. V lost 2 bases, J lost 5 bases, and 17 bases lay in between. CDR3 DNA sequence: TGCGCCAGCAGCTTACTAGCGACCCAGGGGAACGAGCAGTACTTC. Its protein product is CASSLLATQGNEQYF. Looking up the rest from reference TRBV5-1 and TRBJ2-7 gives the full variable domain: KAGVTQTPRYLIKTRGQQVTLSCSPISGHRSVSWYQQTPGQGLQFLFEYFSETQRNKGNFPGRFSGRQFSNSRSEMNVSTLELGDSALYLCASSLLATQGNEQYFGPGTRLTVT.

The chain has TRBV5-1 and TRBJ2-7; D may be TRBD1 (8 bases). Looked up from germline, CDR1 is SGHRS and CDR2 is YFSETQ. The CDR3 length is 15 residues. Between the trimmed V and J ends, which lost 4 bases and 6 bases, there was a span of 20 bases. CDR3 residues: CASSLGQAGGGEQYF. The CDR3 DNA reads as TGCGCCAGCAGCCTGGGACAGGCTGGGGGGGGCGAGCAGTACTTC.

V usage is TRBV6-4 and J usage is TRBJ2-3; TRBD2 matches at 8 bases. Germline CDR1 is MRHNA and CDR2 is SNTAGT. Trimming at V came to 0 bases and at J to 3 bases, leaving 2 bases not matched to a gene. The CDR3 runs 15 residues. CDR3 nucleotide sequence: TGTGCCAGCAGTGACTCGGCTAGCGGGACAGATACGCAGTATTTT. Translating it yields CASSDSASGTDTQYF.

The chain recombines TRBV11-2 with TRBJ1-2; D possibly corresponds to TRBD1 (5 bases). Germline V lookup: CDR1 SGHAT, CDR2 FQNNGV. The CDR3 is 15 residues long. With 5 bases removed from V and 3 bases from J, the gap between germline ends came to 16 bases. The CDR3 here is CASSPRDGTYYGYTF. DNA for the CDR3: TGTGCCAGCAGCCCACGGGACGGAACCTACTATGGCTACACCTTC. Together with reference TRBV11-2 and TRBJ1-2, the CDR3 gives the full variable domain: EAGVAQSPRYKIIEKRQSVAFWCNPISGHATLYWYQQILGQGPKLLIQFQNNGVVDDSQLPKDRFSAERLKGVDSTLKIQPAKLEDSAVYLCASSPRDGTYYGYTFGSGTRLTVV.

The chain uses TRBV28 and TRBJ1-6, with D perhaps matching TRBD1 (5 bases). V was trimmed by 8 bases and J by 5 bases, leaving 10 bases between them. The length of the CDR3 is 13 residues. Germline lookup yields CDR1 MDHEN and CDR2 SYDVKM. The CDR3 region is CASAQGNNSPLHF. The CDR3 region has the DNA TGTGCCAGCGCCCAGGGTAATAATTCACCCCTCCACTTT.

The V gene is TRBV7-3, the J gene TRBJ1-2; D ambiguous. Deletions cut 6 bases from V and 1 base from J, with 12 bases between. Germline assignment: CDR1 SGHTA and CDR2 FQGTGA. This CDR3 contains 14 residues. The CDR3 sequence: CASRSYRINYGYTF. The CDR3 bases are TGTGCCAGCAGATCCTATAGGATTAACTATGGCTACACCTTC.

CDR3 DNA sequence: TGTGCCAGCAGCTTGCGGCTAGCGGCTAGCACAGATACGCAGTATTTT. Translation: CASSLRLAASTDTQYF. This chain connects TRBV5-4 to TRBJ2-3; TRBD2 aligns across 7 bases. V dropped 1 base and J dropped 0; count of bases not matched to a gene: 5. CDR1 is SGHNT and CDR2 is YYREEE in the germline V gene (reference sequence). CDR3 length equals 16 residues.

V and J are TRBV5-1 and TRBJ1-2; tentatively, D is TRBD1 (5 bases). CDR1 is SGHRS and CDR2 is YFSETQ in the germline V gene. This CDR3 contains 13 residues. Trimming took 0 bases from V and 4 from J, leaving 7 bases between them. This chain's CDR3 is CASSLDRTYGYTF. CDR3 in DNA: TGCGCCAGCAGCTTGGACAGGACCTATGGCTACACCTTC.

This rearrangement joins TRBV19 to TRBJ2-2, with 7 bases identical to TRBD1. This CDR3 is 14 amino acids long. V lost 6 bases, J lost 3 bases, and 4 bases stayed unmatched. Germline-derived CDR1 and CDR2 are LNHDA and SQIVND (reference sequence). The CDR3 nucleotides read TGTGCCAGTAGGAAAGACAGGGACACCGGGGAGCTGTTTTTT. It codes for CASRKDRDTGELFF.